This TCR beta chain was recorded in a study of blood T cell repertoires in COVID-19 (dated by TCRdb to 2020 to 2022). Looking at the study overall: The collaborator samples originated in the United States, Italy and Spain and spanned the acute and convalescent phases of COVID-19. The material from the prospective study consisted of cDNA or gDNA derived from T cells, B-cell-depleted T cells, or PBMCs. Subjects who had been exposed to COVID-19, were actively infected with it, or had recovered from it provided the deeply sampled blood TCRbeta repertoires that made up the dataset. The repertoires were released in a freely available public database intended as a resource for research on the immune response to SARS-CoV-2. The samples were drawn from the first 160 participants of the ongoing ImmuneRACE study and from more than 1,000 subjects provided by 6 global collaborators. Sample metadata almost always included a de-identified subject ID, COVID-19 status, age in years and sex. Where HLA class I and class II types were available, the types were taken from metadata supplied by the sample provider, not from assay-based typing. General study outcomes and caveats: Clinical and demographic metadata were provided uncurated, with the amount varying by source and participant.

TCRbeta CDR3 regions were amplified from genomic DNA using the immunoSEQ Assay, a bias-controlled multiplex PCR. Concerning the study's data processing: The number of nucleated cells in each sample was estimated by amplification of reference gene primers within the assay. Sequence reads were collapsed and filtered to measure the absolute abundance of every unique TCRbeta CDR3 rearrangement. For each sample, productive Simpson clonality was calculated as the square root of Simpson's diversity index across productive rearrangements. The immuneACCESS repertoire file appears here via TCRdb, limited to in-frame rearrangements. These files lack a portion of the clones; in checked studies, under half of the deficit traces to unresolved V genes, and the cause of the others is not known. V, J and clone size reflect that table, while D and trimming were determined from the DNA. The sample table shows over 100,000 clones, and around three quarters are seen once. The ten largest clonotypes hold about 4.5% of the sample.

Turning to this clone: The target of this receptor is not known. Nothing much larger sits one base from this clone, and base qualities are not available.

Each collaborating institution followed its own protocols to collect whole blood in K2EDTA tubes. For TCRbeta analysis, collaborators shipped samples in one of three forms: frozen whole blood, isolated PBMCs, or DNA extracted from either of those sample types. The sequence was collected from a human donor in a cohort sampled during active or convalescent COVID-19. The sample comprised peripheral blood.

Read as DNA, the sequence is TGTGCCAGCAGCTTAGTCCCTGTGGCGGGAGGGCCCTACAATGAGCAGTTCTTC. It translates to CASSLVPVAGGPYNEQFF. Recombination linked TRBV11-2 to TRBJ2-1; 9 nucleotides in the junction match TRBD2. From V the trimming removes 1 base and from J it removes 2 bases, while the gene matches leave 9 bases of the junction unaccounted for. CDR3 length: 18 amino acids, cysteine to phenylalanine. CDR3 DNA is the only sequence kept; it has 54 bases, read in frame from the first base. As encoded in the germline V gene, CDR1 is SGHAT while CDR2 is FQNNGV. The entire variable domain, with the stretches around the CDR3 drawn from the reference TRBV11-2 and TRBJ2-1 proteins, is EAGVAQSPRYKIIEKRQSVAFWCNPISGHATLYWYQQILGQGPKLLIQFQNNGVVDDSQLPKDRFSAERLKGVDSTLKIQPAKLEDSAVYLCASSLVPVAGGPYNEQFFGPGTRLTVL.